This T cell receptor beta chain derives from a study of T-cell reconstitution after alpha-beta-depleted transplantation in children. The study's findings and limits: Surviving thymic progenitors and recipient T cells were the source of high TCRbeta diversity at day 60 in some patients.

This clonotype was seen a handful of times. Its antigen is still unknown. The library targeted TCRbeta and was prepared with unique molecular identifiers. MiXCR, run by TCRdb on the PCR reads, gives a single entry per CDR3 protein. The data show 450,000 to 550,000 distinct CDR3 sequences, about an eighth seen once. The input for sequencing was PBMCs, mostly from graft donor cells, taken 180 days after TCRalphabeta/CD19-depleted stem cell transplant. The TCR was taken from a female patient between 2 and 15 years old who had a stem cell transplant for aplastic anemia, so the T cells may come from the graft donor.

CDR3 residues: CASTSWLLGQSGGYTF. CDR3 coding DNA: TGTGCCAGCACATCGTGGCTCCTTGGACAGAGTGGAGGCTACACCTTC. The chain links TRBV28 to TRBJ1-2; D might be TRBD1 (6 bases). Trimming shortened V by 7 bases and J by 8 bases, and 26 bases separated the two germline ends. Germline V lookup: CDR1 MDHEN, CDR2 SYDVKM. This CDR3 is 16 amino acids long.